The rows below give T cell receptor beta chains drawn from one sample of a study of blood T cell repertoires in COVID-19. Clones were sequenced by immunoSEQ multiplex PCR, and TCRdb holds only the in-frame ones, with some missing. The table has 40,000 or so clones, about 91% seen once. The material sequenced was peripheral blood. The receptor set was obtained from a human donor in a cohort sampled during active COVID-19. Both conserved end residues are part of each CDR3. The D gene is left open where the match is weak. Clone size appears in some rows only: once, few, many, or a class for an expanded clone.

NA	TRBJ2-2	NA	TRBV7-2	TGTGCCAGCAGCTTAAAGTTAGCGAACACCGGGGAGCTGTTTTTT	CASSLKLANTGELFF
TRBD1	TRBJ1-1	once	TRBV11-1	TGTGCCAGCCAGGGACAGCAGAACACTGAAGCTTTCTTT	CASQGQQNTEAFF
TRBD1	TRBJ2-3	NA	TRBV3-1/TRBV3-2	TGTGCCAGCAGCCAAGGCCAGGGGGCCTCTAGCACAGATACGCAGTATTTT	CASSQGQGASSTDTQYF
NA	TRBJ2-4	NA	TRBV6-1	TGTGCCAGCAGTGAAAGGAGTGCAGGGTATTTAAACATTCAGTACTTC	CASSERSAGYLNIQYF
NA	TRBJ2-7	NA	TRBV3-1/TRBV3-2	TGTGCCAGCAGCCAGTGGTCTCGCCTATACTTC	CASSQWSRLYF
TRBD2	TRBJ2-5	NA	TRBV27	TGTGCCAGCAGTATCCGAACTAGCGGGGGGGAGACCCAGTACTTC	CASSIRTSGGETQYF
NA	TRBJ2-5	NA	TRBV30	TGTGCCTGGAGTGTACAATCAGAGACCCAGTACTTC	CAWSVQSETQYF
NA	TRBJ1-2	NA	TRBV4-3	TGCGCCAGCAGCCAGCCGGGCCACAGGAAGCATGGCTACACCTTC	CASSQPGHRKHGYTF
NA	TRBJ2-5	NA	TRBV6-2/TRBV6-3	TGTGCCAGCAGTCGGGACTTCCGGGCGACCCAGTACTTC	CASSRDFRATQYF
TRBD1	TRBJ2-7	NA	TRBV18	TGTGCCAGCTCACCACCTACAGGGGGGACCTACGAGCAGTACTTC	CASSPPTGGTYEQYF
NA	TRBJ1-1	NA	TRBV2	TGTGCCAGCAGTCGAAACAGGGAGAACACTGAAGCTTTCTTT	CASSRNRENTEAFF
TRBD1	TRBJ2-7	NA	TRBV5-6	TGTGCCAGCACCCAAGGGACAGGACACCCCTACGAGCAGTACTTC	CASTQGTGHPYEQYF
TRBD1	TRBJ1-3	NA	TRBV15	TGTGCCACCAGCAACGACAGGGGTTCAGGAAACACCATATATTTT	CATSNDRGSGNTIYF
TRBD1	TRBJ1-4	NA	TRBV25-1	TGTGCCAGCAAACAGGGGGCCGAAAAACTGTTTTTT	CASKQGAEKLFF
NA	TRBJ2-7	few	TRBV5-6	TGTGCCAGCAGCCGAGTAGACTCCTACGAGCAGTACTTC	CASSRVDSYEQYF
NA	TRBJ2-7	NA	TRBV20-1	TGCAGTGCTAGGTCCGGGTTCGAGCAGTACTTC	CSARSGFEQYF
TRBD1	TRBJ2-7	NA	TRBV11-3	TGTGCCAGCAGCTTGGAGAGGGGGCCAGGACCATACGAGCAGTACTTC	CASSLERGPGPYEQYF
TRBD1	TRBJ1-5	NA	TRBV6-6	TGTGCCAGCAGTCCCAGTCGGGACAGCCTTAATCAGCCCCAGCATTTT	CASSPSRDSLNQPQHF
NA	TRBJ2-2	NA	TRBV9	TGTGCCAGCAGCCCACGGGACAAACTGAACACCGGGGAGCTGTTTTTT	CASSPRDKLNTGELFF
NA	TRBJ2-7	NA	TRBV10-1	TGCGCCAGCAGTGAGCCGGAGGGTCAGCAGTACTTC	CASSEPEGQQYF
TRBD1	TRBJ1-5	NA	TRBV19	TGTGCCAGTAGTCCCAGGACAGGGGACTCCGATCAGCCCCAGCATTTT	CASSPRTGDSDQPQHF
NA	TRBJ2-7	once	TRBV27	TGTGCCAGCAGTTTCCGACTGGTAGGCTACGAGCAGTACTTC	CASSFRLVGYEQYF
NA	TRBJ1-1	NA	TRBV7-6	TGTGCCAGCAGCCCGGACTTCCCTCCGGCTGGAGCTTTCTTT	CASSPDFPPAGAFF
NA	TRBJ1-5	NA	TRBV15	TGTGCCACCAGCATCCAAACAGGGCACCTGAATCAGCCCCAGCATTTT	CATSIQTGHLNQPQHF
NA	TRBJ2-5	NA	TRBV5-4	TGTGCCAGCAGCTTGGAGGGGGGGTTAGGGCAAGAGACCCAGTACTTC	CASSLEGGLGQETQYF
TRBD1	TRBJ2-3	NA	TRBV19	TGTGCCAGTAGTAAGGGACAGGACACAGATACGCAGTATTTT	CASSKGQDTDTQYF
TRBD2	TRBJ2-1	NA	TRBV11-2	TGTGCCAGCAGCGCGTCTAGCGGGAAATACAATGAGCAGTTCTTC	CASSASSGKYNEQFF
NA	TRBJ2-7	NA	TRBV6-5	TGTGCCAGCACCCCCGGGGGTAGGCACGAGCAGTACTTC	CASTPGGRHEQYF
TRBD2	TRBJ2-1	NA	TRBV7-2	TGTGCCAGCAGGATAGCGGGGGGGAGCTCCTACAATGAGCAGTTCTTC	CASRIAGGSSYNEQFF
NA	TRBJ1-5	NA	TRBV5-1	TGCGCCAGCAGCTTTCTAGACAGCTACAATCAGCCCCAGCATTTT	CASSFLDSYNQPQHF
NA	TRBJ1-3	NA	TRBV2	TGTGCCAGCAGTGGGACTTTCTCTGGAAACACCATATATTTT	CASSGTFSGNTIYF